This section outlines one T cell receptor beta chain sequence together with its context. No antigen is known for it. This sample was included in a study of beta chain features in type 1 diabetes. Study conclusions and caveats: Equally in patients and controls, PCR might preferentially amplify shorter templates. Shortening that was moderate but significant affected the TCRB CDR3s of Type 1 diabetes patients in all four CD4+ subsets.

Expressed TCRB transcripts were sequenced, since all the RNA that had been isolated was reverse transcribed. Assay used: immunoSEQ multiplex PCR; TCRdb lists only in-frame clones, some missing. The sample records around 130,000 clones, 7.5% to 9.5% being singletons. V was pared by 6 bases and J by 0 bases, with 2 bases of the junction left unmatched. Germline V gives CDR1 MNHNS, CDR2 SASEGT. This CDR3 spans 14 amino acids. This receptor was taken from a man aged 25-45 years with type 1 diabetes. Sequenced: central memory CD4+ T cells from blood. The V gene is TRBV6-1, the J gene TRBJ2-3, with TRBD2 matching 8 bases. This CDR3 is CASSIAGSTDTQYF. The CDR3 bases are TGTGCCAGCAGCATAGCGGGGAGCACAGATACGCAGTATTTT.